Listed below are T cell receptor beta chains from one sample, sequenced in a study of OX40 agonist ivuxolimab in advanced cancers. The repertoire was sequenced with immunoSEQ multiplex PCR; TCRdb's copy has only in-frame clones and lacks some. The profile shows around 63,000 clones, around 89% of them singletons. The source material was CD4+ or CD8+ T cells sorted from blood, sampled in a trial of the OX40 agonist ivuxolimab. The receptors here all came from an adult with an advanced solid tumor such as melanoma, head and neck, liver or kidney cancer. Both conserved end residues are part of each CDR3. A D gene is named only where the DNA matches it firmly. For some rows the clone size is stated as once, few or many, or as a class when expanded; others skip it.

CDR3 DNA: TGTGCCAGCACCAGTTTCGGCCGGACAGGGGGCAATTCACCCCTCCACTTT
CDR3 protein: CASTSFGRTGGNSPLHF
clone size: .
J gene: TRBJ1-6
D gene: TRBD1
V gene: TRBV28

CDR3 DNA: TGTGCCAGCAGTTTGGGTCCGGGCGAGCAGTACTTC
CDR3 protein: CASSLGPGEQYF
clone size: .
J gene: TRBJ2-7
D gene: .
V gene: TRBV6-6

CDR3 DNA: TGTGCCAGCAGTCAACCAGGGGACTATGGCTACACCTTC
CDR3 protein: CASSQPGDYGYTF
clone size: once
J gene: TRBJ1-2
D gene: .
V gene: TRBV6-6

CDR3 DNA: TGCAGCGTTGGACGTGTGGGCAATGAGCAGTTCTTC
CDR3 protein: CSVGRVGNEQFF
clone size: .
J gene: TRBJ2-1
D gene: .
V gene: TRBV29-1

CDR3 DNA: TGTGCCAGCAGTTTTCCACCGGGACAGGGGAGCGGCTACACCTTC
CDR3 protein: CASSFPPGQGSGYTF
clone size: once
J gene: TRBJ1-2
D gene: TRBD1
V gene: TRBV28

CDR3 DNA: TGTGCCAGCAGTGAATTTTATAAGTCGGCTTTCTTT
CDR3 protein: CASSEFYKSAFF
clone size: .
J gene: TRBJ1-1
D gene: .
V gene: TRBV6-1

CDR3 DNA: TGTGCCAGTAGTATTCCACCTTTTGAGACAGGGGTATCCTGGAACACTGAAGCTTTCTTT
CDR3 protein: CASSIPPFETGVSWNTEAFF
clone size: .
J gene: TRBJ1-1
D gene: TRBD1
V gene: TRBV19

CDR3 DNA: TGTGCCAGCAGCTACGCTGGAAACACCATATATTTT
CDR3 protein: CASSYAGNTIYF
clone size: .
J gene: TRBJ1-3
D gene: .
V gene: TRBV28

CDR3 DNA: TGTGCCAGCAGCGTAGCTCAGGGGAGCACTGAAGCTTTCTTT
CDR3 protein: CASSVAQGSTEAFF
clone size: few
J gene: TRBJ1-1
D gene: .
V gene: TRBV9

CDR3 DNA: TGTGCCAGCAGCGCTAGCGGGAGGGGTTTTCAGTTCTTC
CDR3 protein: CASSASGRGFQFF
clone size: .
J gene: TRBJ2-1
D gene: TRBD2
V gene: TRBV9

CDR3 DNA: TGTGCCAGCAGCCAATGGGACAGGGACTACGAGCAGTACTTC
CDR3 protein: CASSQWDRDYEQYF
clone size: .
J gene: TRBJ2-7
D gene: TRBD1
V gene: TRBV5-4

CDR3 DNA: TGTGCCAGCAGTTTATTACTCGGAGGCGCGAGCAATCAGCCCCAGCATTTT
CDR3 protein: CASSLLLGGASNQPQHF
clone size: .
J gene: TRBJ1-5
D gene: .
V gene: TRBV28

CDR3 DNA: TGTGCCAGCAGTTACGGGGGAATGGGCAATCAGCCCCAGCATTTT
CDR3 protein: CASSYGGMGNQPQHF
clone size: few
J gene: TRBJ1-5
D gene: .
V gene: TRBV6-5

CDR3 DNA: TGCGCCAGCAGCTTGTCCGGACAGGGCTCCTACAATGAGCAGTTCTTC
CDR3 protein: CASSLSGQGSYNEQFF
clone size: .
J gene: TRBJ2-1
D gene: TRBD1
V gene: TRBV5-1

CDR3 DNA: TGCGCCAGCAGTGAGGACCAAGAGACCCAGTACTTC
CDR3 protein: CASSEDQETQYF
clone size: .
J gene: TRBJ2-5
D gene: .
V gene: TRBV10-1

CDR3 DNA: TGTGCCAGCAGCTTGGATGGGCCAGCCTATGGCTACACCTTC
CDR3 protein: CASSLDGPAYGYTF
clone size: .
J gene: TRBJ1-2
D gene: .
V gene: TRBV5-8

CDR3 DNA: TGCAGCGTTGGGGTATGGACGCCCTCCTATAATTCACCCCTCCACTTT
CDR3 protein: CSVGVWTPSYNSPLHF
clone size: .
J gene: TRBJ1-6
D gene: .
V gene: TRBV29-1

CDR3 DNA: TGTGCCAGCAGGCCCTACTTAAACTATGGCTACACCTTC
CDR3 protein: CASRPYLNYGYTF
clone size: .
J gene: TRBJ1-2
D gene: .
V gene: TRBV2

CDR3 DNA: TGTGCCAGCTCACCACCAGCAGGGTCCTACGAGCAGTACTTC
CDR3 protein: CASSPPAGSYEQYF
clone size: once
J gene: TRBJ2-7
D gene: .
V gene: TRBV18

CDR3 DNA: TGTGCCAGCAGCGCGGGTGTCATGGGGAACACTGAAGCTTTCTTT
CDR3 protein: CASSAGVMGNTEAFF
clone size: .
J gene: TRBJ1-1
D gene: .
V gene: TRBV9

CDR3 DNA: TGTGCCAGCTCACCCGCCATGGAGCAGTTCTTC
CDR3 protein: CASSPAMEQFF
clone size: once
J gene: TRBJ2-1
D gene: .
V gene: TRBV18

CDR3 DNA: TGCGCCAGCCGGTCGGAAGTCTACGAGCAGTACTTC
CDR3 protein: CASRSEVYEQYF
clone size: .
J gene: TRBJ2-7
D gene: .
V gene: TRBV4-1

CDR3 DNA: TGTGCCAGCAGTTCTGGGGGGGGAAGAGGAGAGCAGTTCTTC
CDR3 protein: CASSSGGGRGEQFF
clone size: .
J gene: TRBJ2-1
D gene: TRBD2
V gene: TRBV27

CDR3 DNA: TGTGCCAGCAGGCCTAAACGTAGGGTAGCGGATGAGCAGTTCTTC
CDR3 protein: CASRPKRRVADEQFF
clone size: .
J gene: TRBJ2-1
D gene: .
V gene: TRBV7-9

CDR3 DNA: TGTGCCAGCAGCTCCGGGCAGGGCACAGATACGCAGTATTTT
CDR3 protein: CASSSGQGTDTQYF
clone size: once
J gene: TRBJ2-3
D gene: .
V gene: TRBV28

CDR3 DNA: TGTGCCAGCAGTTATGGGGGCGCGGGCAATCAGCCCCAGCATTTT
CDR3 protein: CASSYGGAGNQPQHF
clone size: .
J gene: TRBJ1-5
D gene: .
V gene: TRBV6-6

CDR3 DNA: TGTGCCACCCGGGGACAGGGGAATTCACCCCTCCACTTT
CDR3 protein: CATRGQGNSPLHF
clone size: .
J gene: TRBJ1-6
D gene: TRBD1
V gene: TRBV18

CDR3 DNA: TGTGCCAGCAGCCAAGCGGGGATCTCCTACGAGCAGTACTTC
CDR3 protein: CASSQAGISYEQYF
clone size: .
J gene: TRBJ2-7
D gene: .
V gene: TRBV4-2

CDR3 DNA: TGTGCCAGCAGTTACAGGGCGGACACTGAAGCTTTCTTT
CDR3 protein: CASSYRADTEAFF
clone size: .
J gene: TRBJ1-1
D gene: .
V gene: TRBV25-1

CDR3 DNA: TGTGCCAGCAGCCCATATGGGGGTCCTGAAAAACTGTTTTTT
CDR3 protein: CASSPYGGPEKLFF
clone size: .
J gene: TRBJ1-4
D gene: .
V gene: TRBV9

CDR3 DNA: TGTGCCAGTAGTAGGGATGTCACAGATACGCAGTATTTT
CDR3 protein: CASSRDVTDTQYF
clone size: .
J gene: TRBJ2-3
D gene: .
V gene: TRBV19

CDR3 DNA: TGCGCCAGCAGCCCCCTAGGTTGGGGTGTGGAAGCTTTCTTT
CDR3 protein: CASSPLGWGVEAFF
clone size: .
J gene: TRBJ1-1
D gene: .
V gene: TRBV4-1

CDR3 DNA: TGTGCCAGCAGCTGGGAATTCAATCAGCCCCAGCATTTT
CDR3 protein: CASSWEFNQPQHF
clone size: .
J gene: TRBJ1-5
D gene: .
V gene: TRBV28

CDR3 DNA: TGTGCCAGCAGTTTATGGGGCGGGAGTCGGTACAATGAGCAGTTCTTC
CDR3 protein: CASSLWGGSRYNEQFF
clone size: .
J gene: TRBJ2-1
D gene: TRBD2
V gene: TRBV28

CDR3 DNA: TGTGCCATCAGTGCGTTGGGTCAACAGGGGGGGTCCTACAATGAGCAGTTCTTC
CDR3 protein: CAISALGQQGGSYNEQFF
clone size: .
J gene: TRBJ2-1
D gene: .
V gene: TRBV10-3

CDR3 DNA: TGTGCCAGCGCAAAGCTAGCGGGGGAAACGGAGACCCAGTACTTC
CDR3 protein: CASAKLAGETETQYF
clone size: .
J gene: TRBJ2-5
D gene: TRBD2
V gene: TRBV18

CDR3 DNA: TGTGCCAGCAGTCACAGGGACTATAATTCACCCCTCCACTTT
CDR3 protein: CASSHRDYNSPLHF
clone size: .
J gene: TRBJ1-6
D gene: .
V gene: TRBV7-8

CDR3 DNA: TGTGCCAGCTCACCAACACCCTCCTCTTTAGCGTCCAATGAGCAGTTCTTC
CDR3 protein: CASSPTPSSLASNEQFF
clone size: .
J gene: TRBJ2-1
D gene: .
V gene: TRBV18

CDR3 DNA: TGTGCCAGCAGTTTCTCCGGGACAGGTTCCTACGAGCAGTACTTC
CDR3 protein: CASSFSGTGSYEQYF
clone size: .
J gene: TRBJ2-7
D gene: TRBD1
V gene: TRBV6-5

CDR3 DNA: TGTGCCAGCAGCTTTTCCCCGGGCACTGGAAACACCATATATTTT
CDR3 protein: CASSFSPGTGNTIYF
clone size: .
J gene: TRBJ1-3
D gene: .
V gene: TRBV5-8

CDR3 DNA: TGCGCCAGCAGCCAAAATCGGGGCCTCAACTATGGCTACACCTTC
CDR3 protein: CASSQNRGLNYGYTF
clone size: .
J gene: TRBJ1-2
D gene: .
V gene: TRBV4-1

CDR3 DNA: TGTGCCAGCAGCTTAGAACGAGCAACGCAGTTCTTC
CDR3 protein: CASSLERATQFF
clone size: .
J gene: TRBJ2-1
D gene: .
V gene: TRBV7-2

CDR3 DNA: TGTGCCACCAGCAGACCCGGGACAGGCACCGGGGAGCTGTTTTTT
CDR3 protein: CATSRPGTGTGELFF
clone size: .
J gene: TRBJ2-2
D gene: TRBD1
V gene: TRBV15